The following is a T cell receptor (beta chain) sequence with its context. Its antigen is currently unknown. This CDR3 is 17 amino acids long. CDR1 and CDR2 (germline): SGDLS, YYNGEE. Trimming stripped 4 bases from V and 6 bases from J, with 24 bases between. The data were taken from a study of cytomegalovirus exposure and HLA in healthy donors. Findings and caveats of the study: Across all donors, roughly uniform sequencing depth was an assumption of the presence/absence analyses. Investigators reported under 200 TCR beta chains as tied to cytomegalovirus.

Both 60 Vbeta primers and 13 Jbeta primers went into the PCR. The protocol was immunoSEQ multiplex PCR, while the TCRdb copy is restricted to in-frame clones and leaves out a portion. This sample has about 120,000 clones, with over 70% found just once. It was healthy bone marrow donors who served as donors. The chain couples TRBV9 to TRBJ2-3; D perhaps matches TRBD2 (6 bases). The sample was PBMCs. The TCR was taken from a female donor in good health and CMV-seronegative. The CDR3 nucleotides read TGTGCCAGCAGCCCACGCTCGATAGCGGTCCGCGGGGATACGCAGTATTTT. The encoded protein is CASSPRSIAVRGDTQYF.